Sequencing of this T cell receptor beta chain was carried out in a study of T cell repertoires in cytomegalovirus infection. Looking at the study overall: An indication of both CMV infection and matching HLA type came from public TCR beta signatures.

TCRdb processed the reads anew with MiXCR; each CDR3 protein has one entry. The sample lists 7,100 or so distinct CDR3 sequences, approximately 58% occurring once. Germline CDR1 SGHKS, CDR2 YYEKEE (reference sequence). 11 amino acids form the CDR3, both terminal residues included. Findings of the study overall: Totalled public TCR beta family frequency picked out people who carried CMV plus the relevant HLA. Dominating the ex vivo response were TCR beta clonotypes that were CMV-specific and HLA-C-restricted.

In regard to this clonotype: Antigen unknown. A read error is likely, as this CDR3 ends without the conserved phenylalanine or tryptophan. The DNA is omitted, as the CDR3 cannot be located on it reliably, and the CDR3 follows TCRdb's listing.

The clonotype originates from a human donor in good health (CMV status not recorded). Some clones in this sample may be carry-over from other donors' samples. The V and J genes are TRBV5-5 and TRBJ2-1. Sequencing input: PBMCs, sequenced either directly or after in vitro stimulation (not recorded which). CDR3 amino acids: CSSTWGNEQVV.